Presented here are 11 T cell receptor beta chains from one specimen sequenced in a study of cytomegalovirus exposure and HLA in healthy donors. The PCR had 60 Vbeta and 13 Jbeta primers. The assay was immunoSEQ multiplex PCR, and TCRdb's table has in-frame clones only and misses some. The sample holds 60,000 to 70,000 clones, roughly 75% seen once. Sequencing was done on a sample of PBMCs. These receptors were obtained from a woman aged 25-40 years in good health and CMV-seronegative.

This chain connects TRBV30 to TRBJ1-2; 7 positions match TRBD1. The CDR3 is made up of 13 amino acids. CDR1 is GTSNPN and CDR2 is SVGIG in the germline V gene (reference sequence). V gave up 4 bases and J gave up 8 bases; unmatched junction bases: 10. This CDR3 is CAWTGGVTGGYTF. In DNA, the CDR3 is TGTGCCTGGACCGGGGGGGTGACAGGGGGCTACACCTTC.

The rearrangement joins TRBV25-1 to TRBJ2-2; D perhaps matches TRBD1 (5 bases). Per the germline V gene, CDR1 is MGHDK and CDR2 is SYGVNS. Between the trimmed V and J ends, which lost 3 bases and 6 bases, there was a span of 8 bases. The CDR3 spans 13 residues. CDR3 coding DNA: TGTGCCAGCAGTGACAGGGTCGCCGGGGAGCTGTTTTTT. Protein sequence: CASSDRVAGELFF.

This clone appeared a few times. J is TRBJ2-6 and V is TRBV6-5; no clear D. V gave up 5 bases and J gave up 1 base, with 9 bases separating them. The CDR3 is made up of 15 amino acids. Germline V gives CDR1 MNHEY, CDR2 SVGAGI. CDR3 residues: CASSAQRSGANVLTF. The DNA for the CDR3 is TGTGCCAGCAGTGCCCAGCGATCTGGGGCCAACGTCCTGACTTTC.

This rearrangement joins TRBV9 to TRBJ1-5; TRBD1 is a possible D gene (6 bases). The V gene lost 0 bases and the J gene lost 4 bases, with 11 bases spanning the gap. This CDR3 is built from 15 residues. Germline CDR1 and CDR2: SGDLS and YYNGEE. CDR3 region: CASSVGGGLNQPQHF. The CDR3 DNA sequence: TGTGCCAGCAGCGTAGGGGGGGGGCTAAATCAGCCCCAGCATTTT.

V usage is TRBV29-1 and J usage is TRBJ1-2, with unresolved D. This CDR3 has 13 residues. V lost 4 bases, J lost 3 bases, and 12 bases lay in between. The germline gives CDR1 SQVTM, CDR2 ANQGSEA. The CDR3 coding sequence is TGCAGCGTTGGGGCGGGGATGGACTATGGCTACACCTTC. This encodes CSVGAGMDYGYTF.

J is TRBJ2-3 and V is TRBV9; TRBD2 matches at 11 bases. V dropped 3 bases and J dropped 3; count of bases not matched to a gene: 3. Germline V lookup: CDR1 SGDLS, CDR2 YYNGEE. This CDR3 is built from 15 residues. The chain's CDR3 is CASSAGLAVTDTQYF. Written as DNA, the CDR3 is TGTGCCAGCAGCGCGGGACTAGCGGTAACAGATACGCAGTATTTT.

The genes are TRBV6-5 and TRBJ1-5, with a weak D call TRBD1 (5 bases). The V and J ends lost 3 bases and 3 bases respectively, with 12 bases between them. The CDR3 is 15 residues long. From germline, CDR1 is MNHEY and CDR2 SVGAGI. DNA of the CDR3: TGTGCCAGCAGTTATAGATTCAGGGACAATCAGCCCCAGCATTTT. Translated: CASSYRFRDNQPQHF.

V and J are TRBV2 and TRBJ1-1; D is ambiguous. CDR1 is SNHLY, CDR2 FYNNEI, per germline. With 6 bases removed from V and 1 base from J, the gap between germline ends came to 12 bases. This CDR3 has 14 residues. Here the CDR3 DNA reads TGTGCCAGCAGGGGCCCGGTGGGGAACACTGAAGCTTTCTTT. It codes for CASRGPVGNTEAFF.

This chain uses TRBV30 with TRBJ1-2, with TRBD1 as a possible D gene (5 bases). Germline V CDR1 and CDR2: GTSNPN, SVGIG (reference sequence). Trimming took 2 bases from V and 4 from J, leaving 14 bases between them. This CDR3 region has 14 residues. CDR3 DNA: TGTGCCTGGAGTAGGGAGGGGCCCTTCTATGGCTACACCTTC. Translating gives CAWSREGPFYGYTF.

The chain employs TRBV29-1 and TRBJ1-2, with a tentative D call TRBD1 (6 bases). The CDR3 is 15 residues long. Deletions cut 2 bases from V and 5 bases from J, with 18 bases between. Germline V lookup: CDR1 SQVTM, CDR2 ANQGSEA. CDR3 bases: TGCAGCGTTGAAAAGCGGTCAGGGGATAAGTATGGCTACACCTTC. As protein: CSVEKRSGDKYGYTF. Together with reference TRBV29-1 and TRBJ1-2, the CDR3 gives the full variable domain: SAVISQKPSRDICQRGTSLTIQCQVDSQVTMMFWYRQQPGQSLTLIATANQGSEATYESGFVIDKFPISRPNLTFSTLTVSNMSPEDSSIYLCSVEKRSGDKYGYTFGSGTRLTVV.

The rearrangement links TRBV29-1 to TRBJ2-1; D is possibly TRBD2 (6 bases). The V and J ends lost 0 bases and 8 bases respectively, with 17 bases between them. This CDR3 has 15 residues. Germline CDR1 and CDR2: SQVTM and ANQGSEA. The CDR3 reads CSVEEASVGNDEQFF. CDR3 DNA: TGCAGCGTTGAAGAGGCTAGCGTCGGAAACGATGAGCAGTTCTTC.